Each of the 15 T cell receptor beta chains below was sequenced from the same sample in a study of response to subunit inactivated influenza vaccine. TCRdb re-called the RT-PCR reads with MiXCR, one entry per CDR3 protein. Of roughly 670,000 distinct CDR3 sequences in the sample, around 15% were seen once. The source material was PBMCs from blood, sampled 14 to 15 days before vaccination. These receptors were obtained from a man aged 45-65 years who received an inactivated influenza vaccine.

This chain's CDR3 is CASSLPGRTRVWETQYF. The CDR3 coding sequence is TGTGCCAGCAGCTTGCCAGGGCGCACCCGGGTCTGGGAGACCCAGTACTTC. The V call is TRBV7-9, the J call TRBJ2-5; maybe TRBD1 (5 bases). Germline V gene sequence: CDR1 SEHNR, CDR2 FQNEAQ (reference sequence). This CDR3 has 17 amino acids. V dropped 3 bases and J dropped 5 bases, with 22 bases sitting between them.

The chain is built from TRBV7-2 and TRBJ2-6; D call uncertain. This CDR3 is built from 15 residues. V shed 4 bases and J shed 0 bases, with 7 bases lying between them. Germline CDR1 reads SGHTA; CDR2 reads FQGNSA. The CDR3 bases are TGTGCCAGCAGCTCCCAGGTCTCTGGGGCCAACGTCCTGACTTTC. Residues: CASSSQVSGANVLTF.

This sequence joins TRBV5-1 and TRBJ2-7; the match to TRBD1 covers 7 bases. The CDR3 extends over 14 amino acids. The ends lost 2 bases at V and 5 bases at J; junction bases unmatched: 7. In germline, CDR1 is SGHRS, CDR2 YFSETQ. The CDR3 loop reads CASSLGQVNNEQYF. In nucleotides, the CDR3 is TGCGCCAGCAGCTTAGGACAGGTAAACAACGAGCAGTACTTC.

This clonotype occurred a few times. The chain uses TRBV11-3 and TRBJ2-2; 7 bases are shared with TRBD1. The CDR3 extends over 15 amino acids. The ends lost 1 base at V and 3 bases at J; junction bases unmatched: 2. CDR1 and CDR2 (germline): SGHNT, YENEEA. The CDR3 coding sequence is TGTGCCAGCAGCTTAGGGACAGGTTACACCGGGGAGCTGTTTTTT. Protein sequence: CASSLGTGYTGELFF.

The CDR3 region is CASRTGAVLYEQYF. DNA for the CDR3: TGTGCCAGCAGGACAGGGGCTGTCCTATACGAGCAGTACTTC. This chain links TRBV28 with TRBJ2-7; 8 bases line up with TRBD1. Germline CDR1 is MDHEN and CDR2 is SYDVKM. Trimming removed 6 bases from V and 4 bases from J; junction bases left unmatched: 8. The CDR3 runs 14 residues. The full variable domain, in which reference TRBV28 and TRBJ2-7 provide the parts outside the CDR3, is DVKVTQSSRYLVKRTGEKVFLECVQDMDHENMFWYRQDPGLGLRLIYFSYDVKMKEKGDIPEGYSVSREKKERFSLILESASTNQTSMYLCASRTGAVLYEQYFGPGTRLTVT.

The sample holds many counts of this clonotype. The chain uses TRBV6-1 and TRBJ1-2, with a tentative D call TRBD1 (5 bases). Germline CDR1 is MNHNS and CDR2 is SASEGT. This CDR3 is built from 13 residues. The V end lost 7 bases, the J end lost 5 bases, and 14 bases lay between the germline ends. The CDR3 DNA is TGTGCCAGCACTCCATCCGGGGGATATGGCTACACCTTC. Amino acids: CASTPSGGYGYTF.

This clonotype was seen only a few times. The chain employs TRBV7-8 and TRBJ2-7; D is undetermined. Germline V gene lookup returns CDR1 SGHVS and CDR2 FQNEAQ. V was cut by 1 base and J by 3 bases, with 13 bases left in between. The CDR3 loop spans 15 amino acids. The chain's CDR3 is CASSLGAQRYYEQYF. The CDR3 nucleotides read TGTGCCAGCAGCTTAGGGGCGCAGAGATACTACGAGCAGTACTTC.

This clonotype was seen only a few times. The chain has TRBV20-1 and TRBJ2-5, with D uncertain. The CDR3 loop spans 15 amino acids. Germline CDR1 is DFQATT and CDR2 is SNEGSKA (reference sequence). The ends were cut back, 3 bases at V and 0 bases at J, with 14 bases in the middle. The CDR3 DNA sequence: TGCAGTGCTAGGGTCGCTGACCGATACCAAGAGACCCAGTACTTC. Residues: CSARVADRYQETQYF.

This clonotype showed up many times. CDR3 DNA: TGTGCCAGCACCCTTTCCCGGGGGGGGGACTATGGCTACACCTTC. Amino acids: CASTLSRGGDYGYTF. J is TRBJ1-2 and V is TRBV28; a weak D match, TRBD1 (5 bases). The V end was cut by 7 bases, the J end by 3 bases, with 18 bases between. Germline CDR1 and CDR2: MDHEN and SYDVKM. The CDR3 is made up of 15 amino acids.

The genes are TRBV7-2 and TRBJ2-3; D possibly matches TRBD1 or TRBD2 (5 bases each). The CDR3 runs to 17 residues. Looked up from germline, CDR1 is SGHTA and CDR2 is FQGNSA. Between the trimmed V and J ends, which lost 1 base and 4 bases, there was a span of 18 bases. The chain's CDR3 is CASSLVGPRRGADTQYF. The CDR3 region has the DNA TGTGCCAGCAGCTTAGTTGGTCCTAGAAGAGGGGCAGATACGCAGTATTTT.

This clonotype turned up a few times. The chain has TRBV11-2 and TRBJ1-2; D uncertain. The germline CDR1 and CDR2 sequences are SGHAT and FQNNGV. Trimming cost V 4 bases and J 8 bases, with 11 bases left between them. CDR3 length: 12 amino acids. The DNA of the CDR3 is TGTGCCAGCAGCTCACCTGACCCGGGCTACACCTTC. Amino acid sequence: CASSSPDPGYTF.

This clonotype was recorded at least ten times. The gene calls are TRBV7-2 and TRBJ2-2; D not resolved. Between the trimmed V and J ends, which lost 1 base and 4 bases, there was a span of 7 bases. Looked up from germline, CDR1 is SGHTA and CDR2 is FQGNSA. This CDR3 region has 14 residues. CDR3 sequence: CASSLEHRTGELFF. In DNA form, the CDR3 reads TGTGCCAGCAGCTTAGAACACCGCACCGGGGAGCTGTTTTTT.

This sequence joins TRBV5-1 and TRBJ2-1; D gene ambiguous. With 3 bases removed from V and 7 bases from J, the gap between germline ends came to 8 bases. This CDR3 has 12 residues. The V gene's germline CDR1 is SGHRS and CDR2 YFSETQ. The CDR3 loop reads CASSYASNEQFF. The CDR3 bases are TGCGCCAGCAGCTATGCGAGTAATGAGCAGTTCTTC.

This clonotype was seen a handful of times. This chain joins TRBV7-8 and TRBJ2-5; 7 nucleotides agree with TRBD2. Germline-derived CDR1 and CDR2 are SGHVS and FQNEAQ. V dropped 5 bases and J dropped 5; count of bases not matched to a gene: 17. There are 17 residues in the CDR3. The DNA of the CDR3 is TGTGCCAGCAGCATAAGTTTCAGGACTAGTATGGGGGAGACCCAGTACTTC. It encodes CASSISFRTSMGETQYF.

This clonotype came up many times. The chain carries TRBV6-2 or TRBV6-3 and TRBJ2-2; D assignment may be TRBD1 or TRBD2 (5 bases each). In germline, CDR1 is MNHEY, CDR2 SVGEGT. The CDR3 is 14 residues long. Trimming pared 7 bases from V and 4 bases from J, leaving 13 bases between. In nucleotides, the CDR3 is TGTGCCAGCAACGATAAGGGGAGCACCGGGGAGCTGTTTTTT. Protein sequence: CASNDKGSTGELFF.